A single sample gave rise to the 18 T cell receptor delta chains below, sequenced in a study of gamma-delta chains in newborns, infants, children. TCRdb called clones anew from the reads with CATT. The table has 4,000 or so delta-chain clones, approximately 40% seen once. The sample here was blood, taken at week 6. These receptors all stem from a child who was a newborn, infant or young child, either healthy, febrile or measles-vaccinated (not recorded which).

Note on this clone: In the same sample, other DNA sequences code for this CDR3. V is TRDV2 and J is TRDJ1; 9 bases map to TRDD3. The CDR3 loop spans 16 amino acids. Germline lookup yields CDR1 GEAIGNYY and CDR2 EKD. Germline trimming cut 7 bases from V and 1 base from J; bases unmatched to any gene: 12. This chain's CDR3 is CACDSLLGETTDKLIF. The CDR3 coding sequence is TGTGCCTGCGACTCTTTACTGGGGGAGACCACCGATAAACTCATCTTT.

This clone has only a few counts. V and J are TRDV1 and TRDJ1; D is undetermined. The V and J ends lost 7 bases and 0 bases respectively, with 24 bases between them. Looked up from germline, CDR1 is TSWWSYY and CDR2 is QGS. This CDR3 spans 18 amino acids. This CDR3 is CALVPAGVELFYTDKLIF. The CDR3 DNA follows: TGTGCTCTTGTCCCCGCGGGTGTTGAACTGTTTTACACCGATAAACTCATCTTT.

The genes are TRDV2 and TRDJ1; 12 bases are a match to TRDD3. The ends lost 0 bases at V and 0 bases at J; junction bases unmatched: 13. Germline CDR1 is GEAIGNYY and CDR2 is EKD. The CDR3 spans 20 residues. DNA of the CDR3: TGTGCCTGTGACACCGTGTCTGGGGGATACGCGGGGGGGTACACCGATAAACTCATCTTT. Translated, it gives CACDTVSGGYAGGYTDKLIF.

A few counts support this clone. CDR3 in DNA: TGTGCTCTTGGGACACCGGAGATCCTGGGGGACGACACCGATAAACTCATCTTT. Translation: CALGTPEILGDDTDKLIF. The rearrangement uses TRDV1 and TRDJ1; 8 bases line up with TRDD3. The CDR3 consists of 18 residues. V lost 5 bases and J lost 0; bases outside the gene matches: 14. The germline V gene has CDR1 TSWWSYY and CDR2 QGS.

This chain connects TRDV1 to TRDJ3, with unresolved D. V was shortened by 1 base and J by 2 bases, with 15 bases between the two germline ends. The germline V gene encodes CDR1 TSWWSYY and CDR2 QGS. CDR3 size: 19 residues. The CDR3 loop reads CALGERRELEPWDTRQMFF. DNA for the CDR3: TGTGCTCTTGGGGAACGCCGCGAACTTGAACCCTGGGACACCCGACAGATGTTTTTC.

The CDR3 region has the DNA TGTGCTCTTGGGGAACCCGCCCGTCCTACGGGGAGACTGGGGGGGCCCCAACTCATCTTT. Translation gives CALGEPARPTGRLGGPQLIF. The chain uses TRDV1 and TRDJ1, with TRDD3 identical over 8 bases. CDR1 and CDR2 from the germline V gene are TSWWSYY and QGS. This CDR3 has 20 residues. Trimming at V came to 1 base and at J to 9 bases, leaving 25 bases not matched to a gene.

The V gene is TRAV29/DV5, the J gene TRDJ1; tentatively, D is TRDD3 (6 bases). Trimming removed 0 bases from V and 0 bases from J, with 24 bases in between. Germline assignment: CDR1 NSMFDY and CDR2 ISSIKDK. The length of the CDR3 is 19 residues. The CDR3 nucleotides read TGTGCAGCAAGCGTTGGAGGATACCATTCAGACGGGTACACCGATAAACTCATCTTT. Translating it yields CAASVGGYHSDGYTDKLIF.

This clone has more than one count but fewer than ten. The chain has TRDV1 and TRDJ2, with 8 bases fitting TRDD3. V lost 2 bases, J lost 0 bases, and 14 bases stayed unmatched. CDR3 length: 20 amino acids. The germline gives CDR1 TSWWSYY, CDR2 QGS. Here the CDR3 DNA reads TGTGCTCTTGGGGAAATATTGGATGTACTGGGGGTCGCTTTGACAGCACAACTCTTCTTT. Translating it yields CALGEILDVLGVALTAQLFF.

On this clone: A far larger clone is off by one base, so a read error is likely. The CDR3 spells CALGEKPTGGSDKIIF. The CDR3 coding sequence is TGTGCTCTTGGGGAAAAGCCCACTGGGGGGTCCGATAAAATCATCTTT. This chain links TRDV1 with TRDJ1, with TRDD3 matching over 8 bases. There are 16 residues in the CDR3. The germline CDR1 and CDR2 sequences are TSWWSYY and QGS.

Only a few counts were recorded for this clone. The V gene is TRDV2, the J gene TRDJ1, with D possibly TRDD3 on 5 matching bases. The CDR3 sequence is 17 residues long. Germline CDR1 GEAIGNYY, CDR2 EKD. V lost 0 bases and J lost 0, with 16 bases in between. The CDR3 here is CACDTLLAGRYTDKLIF. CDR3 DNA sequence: TGTGCCTGTGACACCCTACTGGCAGGAAGGTACACCGATAAACTCATCTTT.

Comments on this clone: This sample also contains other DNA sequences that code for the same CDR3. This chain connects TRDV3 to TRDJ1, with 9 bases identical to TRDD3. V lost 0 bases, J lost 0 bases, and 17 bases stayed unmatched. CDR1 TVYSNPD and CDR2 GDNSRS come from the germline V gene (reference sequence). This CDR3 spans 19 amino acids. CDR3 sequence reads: CAFSPFLSTGGVYTDKLIF. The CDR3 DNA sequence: TGTGCCTTTAGTCCCTTTCTCTCTACTGGGGGAGTGTACACCGATAAACTCATCTTT.

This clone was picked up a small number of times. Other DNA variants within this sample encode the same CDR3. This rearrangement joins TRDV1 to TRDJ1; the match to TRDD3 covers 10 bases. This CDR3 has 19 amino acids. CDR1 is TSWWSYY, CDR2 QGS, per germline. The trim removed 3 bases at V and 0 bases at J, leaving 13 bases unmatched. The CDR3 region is CALGEVRIVTGGYTDKLIF. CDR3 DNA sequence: TGTGCTCTTGGGGAGGTCCGTATCGTCACTGGGGGATACACCGATAAACTCATCTTT.

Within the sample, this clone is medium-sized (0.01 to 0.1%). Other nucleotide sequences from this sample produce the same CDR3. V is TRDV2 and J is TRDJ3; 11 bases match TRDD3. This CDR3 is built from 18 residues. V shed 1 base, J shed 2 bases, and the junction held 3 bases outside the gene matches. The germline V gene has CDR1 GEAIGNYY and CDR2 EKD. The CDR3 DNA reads TGTGCCTGTGACACGGTACTGGGGGATACCTGGGACACCCGACAGATGTTTTTC. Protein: CACDTVLGDTWDTRQMFF.

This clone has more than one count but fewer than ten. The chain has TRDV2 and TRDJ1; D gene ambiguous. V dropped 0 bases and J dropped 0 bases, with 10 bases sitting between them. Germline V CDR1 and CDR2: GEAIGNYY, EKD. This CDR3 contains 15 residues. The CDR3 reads CACDTGLSDTDKLIF. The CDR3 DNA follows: TGTGCCTGTGACACCGGACTATCAGACACCGATAAACTCATCTTT.

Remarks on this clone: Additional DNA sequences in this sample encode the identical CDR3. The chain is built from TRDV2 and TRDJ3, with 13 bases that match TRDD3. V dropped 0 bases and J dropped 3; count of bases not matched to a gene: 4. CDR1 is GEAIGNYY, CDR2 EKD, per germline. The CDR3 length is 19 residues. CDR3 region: CACDTVLGDTRWDTRQMFF. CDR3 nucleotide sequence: TGTGCCTGTGACACCGTACTGGGGGATACGCGCTGGGACACCCGACAGATGTTTTTC.

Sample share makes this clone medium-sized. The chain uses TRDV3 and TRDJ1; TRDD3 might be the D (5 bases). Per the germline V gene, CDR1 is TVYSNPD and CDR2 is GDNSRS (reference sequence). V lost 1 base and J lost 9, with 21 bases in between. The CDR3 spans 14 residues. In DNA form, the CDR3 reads TGTGCCTTTAAGGTGCCGAAGGGGGCCAGGGAACTCATCTTT. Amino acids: CAFKVPKGARELIF.

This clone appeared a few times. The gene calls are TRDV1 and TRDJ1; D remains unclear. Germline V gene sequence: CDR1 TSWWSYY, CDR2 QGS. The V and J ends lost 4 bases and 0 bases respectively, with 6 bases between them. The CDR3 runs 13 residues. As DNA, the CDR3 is TGTGCTCTTGGGGCGTTCTACACCGATAAACTCATCTTT. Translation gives CALGAFYTDKLIF.

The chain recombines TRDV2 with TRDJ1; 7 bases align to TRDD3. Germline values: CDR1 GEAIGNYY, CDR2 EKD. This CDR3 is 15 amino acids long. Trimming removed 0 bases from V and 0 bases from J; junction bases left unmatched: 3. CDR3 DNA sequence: TGTGCCTGTGACACCGGGGATAGGTACACCGATAAACTCATCTTT. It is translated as CACDTGDRYTDKLIF.